The 5 T cell receptor beta chains below come from one sample, sequenced in a study of blood T cells in healthy people across ages. The use of a sample-barcoded 5' primer and a J-beta primer mix characterized a second PCR of about 7 to 12 cycles. TCRdb used MiXCR to reprocess the 5' RACE reads, holding one entry per CDR3 protein. The sample records about a million distinct CDR3 sequences, roughly 48% being singletons. The sequenced material came from blood. The receptors originated from a man under 40 in good health.

The rearrangement uses TRBV10-3 and TRBJ1-5, with 8 bases identical to TRBD1. J was trimmed by 0 bases and V by 5 bases; bases with no gene match: 9. Germline V CDR1 and CDR2: ENHRY, SYGVKD. The CDR3 spans 17 residues. The CDR3 here is CAISPTGGGDSNQPQHF. Written as DNA, the CDR3 is TGTGCCATCAGTCCAACAGGGGGAGGGGATAGCAATCAGCCCCAGCATTTT.

The sample holds a few counts of this clonotype. This chain links TRBV29-1 with TRBJ2-7, with D perhaps TRBD1 (5 bases). Germline CDR1 SQVTM, CDR2 ANQGSEA. Trimming removed 7 bases at V and 2 bases at J, with 9 bases between. The CDR3 has 11 amino acids. This CDR3 is CSGQTTYEQYF. CDR3 bases: TGCAGCGGACAGACCACCTACGAGCAGTACTTC.

This clonotype was counted only a few times. The CDR3 DNA sequence: TGTGCCAGCAACGGTAACCTCGTGAGAAACGAGCAGTACTTC. It codes for CASNGNLVRNEQYF. V gene TRBV6-2 or TRBV6-3 combines with J gene TRBJ2-7, with D unclear. The CDR3 is made up of 14 amino acids. V shed 7 bases and J shed 5 bases, with 18 bases lying between them. Germline V gene data show CDR1 as MNHEY and CDR2 as SVGEGT.

DNA for the CDR3: TGTGCCAGCAGCGTGGTAGGCTCGGGGGAGCAGTACTTC. It encodes CASSVVGSGEQYF. The chain combines TRBV7-8 with TRBJ2-4; possible D gene TRBD2, 6 bases. This CDR3 is 13 amino acids long. Germline-derived CDR1 and CDR2 are SGHVS and FQNEAQ. V lost 5 bases to trimming and J lost 13 bases, with 18 bases between them. Drawing the rest from reference TRBV7-8 and TRBJ2-4, the complete variable domain is GAGVSQSPRYKVAKRGQDVALRCDPISGHVSLFWYQQALGQGPEFLTYFQNEAQLDKSGLPSDRFFAERPEGSVSTLKIQRTQQEDSAVYLCASSVVGSGEQYFGAGTRLSVL.

The rearrangement links TRBV3-1 to TRBJ2-7, with TRBD2 identical over 10 bases. The end of the DNA aligns better with TRBJ2-5, so the J call may be wrong. This CDR3 has 15 residues. Germline CDR1 reads LGHDT; CDR2 reads YNNKEL (reference sequence). DNA of the CDR3: TGTGCCAGCAGCCAAGCCGGGACTAGCGCAGAGACCCAGTACTTC. Protein sequence: CASSQAGTSAETQYF.